Listed below are T cell receptor beta chains from one sample, sequenced in a study of OX40 agonist ivuxolimab in advanced cancers. TCRdb's copy holds only in-frame clones and misses some; the assay was immunoSEQ multiplex PCR. This table holds 35,000 to 50,000 clones, 75% to 90% found once. The sequences come from CD4+ or CD8+ T cells sorted from blood, collected in a trial of the OX40 agonist ivuxolimab. These receptors all stem from an adult with an advanced solid tumor such as melanoma, head and neck, liver or kidney cancer. Each CDR3 is given with its conserved first and last residue. A D gene is named only where the DNA matches it firmly. Size tells how often a clone was seen (once, few, many) or the class of an expanded clone, and some rows leave it out.

TGTGCCAGCAGCCCCCGGACTAGCGGGGGGGCCGGGCAGGCGCAGTTCTTC | CASSPRTSGGAGQAQFF | TRBV7-2 | - | TRBJ2-1 | TRBD2
TGTGCCAGCAGTCAGCTGGAACTGGATACGTACTATGGCTACACCTTC | CASSQLELDTYYGYTF | TRBV6-6 | few | TRBJ1-2 | -
TGTGCCAGCAGCTTAAGGCCTTCCTACGAGCAGTACTTC | CASSLRPSYEQYF | TRBV5-4 | - | TRBJ2-7 | -
TGTGCCAGCAGGGAGATGACAGGGGGCGAAGCTTTCTTT | CASREMTGGEAFF | TRBV2 | - | TRBJ1-1 | TRBD1
TGTGCCAGCTCACCAGGGACAGTAATAGGTACTGAAGCTTTCTTT | CASSPGTVIGTEAFF | TRBV18 | - | TRBJ1-1 | TRBD1
TGTGCCAGCAGTCGCTCCCAGGGCACAGATACGCAGTATTTT | CASSRSQGTDTQYF | TRBV7-2 | - | TRBJ2-3 | -
TGTGCCAGCAGCTGGGGACTGGCGGATTCACCCCTCCACTTT | CASSWGLADSPLHF | TRBV5-6 | - | TRBJ1-6 | -
TGTGCCAGCAGGCCTAGCGGGACCCAAGAGACCCAGTACTTC | CASRPSGTQETQYF | TRBV28 | - | TRBJ2-5 | TRBD2
TGTGCCAGCAGCGTAGGGGTAGCGGGGGCCGCCGGAGAGACCCAGTACTTC | CASSVGVAGAAGETQYF | TRBV9 | - | TRBJ2-5 | TRBD2
TGTGCCAGCATTAAGTCCGGGGTGAACACTGAAGCTTTCTTT | CASIKSGVNTEAFF | TRBV2 | - | TRBJ1-1 | -
TGTGCCATCAGTGAGTCGAAGAGGACAGACCACTACGAGCAGTACTTC | CAISESKRTDHYEQYF | TRBV10-3 | - | TRBJ2-7 | -
TGTGCCAGCGGGTTCAGTCACTCGGGAGATACGCAGTATTTT | CASGFSHSGDTQYF | TRBV7-9 | - | TRBJ2-3 | -
TGTGCCAGTAGCAACGGCCAGGCTTACAATGAGCAGTTCTTC | CASSNGQAYNEQFF | TRBV19 | - | TRBJ2-1 | -
TGTGCCAGCAGCTATGGGTTTTGGCGGGGGAATTCACCCCTCCACTTT | CASSYGFWRGNSPLHF | TRBV28 | - | TRBJ1-6 | -
TGTGCCAGCAGGAGTAGCGGGCGCACAGATACGCAGTATTTT | CASRSSGRTDTQYF | TRBV2 | - | TRBJ2-3 | TRBD2
TGTGCCAGCAGCGCCCGGGGGGGTCCGAGCTACGAGCAGTACTTC | CASSARGGPSYEQYF | TRBV9 | - | TRBJ2-7 | TRBD2
TGTGCAAGTCGCCCCGTATCCGGCAGGACTAATCAGCCCCAGCATTTT | CASRPVSGRTNQPQHF | TRBV12-2 | - | TRBJ1-5 | -
TGTGCCAGCAGCAAAGACACCCTCGGCATGAATGAGCAGTTCTTC | CASSKDTLGMNEQFF | TRBV7-2 | - | TRBJ2-1 | -
TGTGCCAGCAGCTTAAGGACGGTCCACTCCTACGAGCAGTACTTC | CASSLRTVHSYEQYF | TRBV7-2 | - | TRBJ2-7 | -
TGCGCCAGCAGCCAAGATCGGGCAGGGGGTAGAGAGACCCAGTACTTC | CASSQDRAGGRETQYF | TRBV4-3 | - | TRBJ2-5 | TRBD1
TGTGCCAGCACCACTGGGGACAGGCGATGGACGCAGTATTTT | CASTTGDRRWTQYF | TRBV27 | - | TRBJ2-3 | TRBD1
TGTGTCAGCAGCTTACGGCCGGACCAAGAGACCCAGTACTTC | CVSSLRPDQETQYF | TRBV13 | - | TRBJ2-5 | -
TGTGCCAGCCTTAGCGGAGCTGAAGCCAAAAACATTCAGTACTTC | CASLSGAEAKNIQYF | TRBV18 | - | TRBJ2-4 | -
TGTGCCAGCAGCCACCGACAGGGCTCCTACAATGAGCAGTTCTTC | CASSHRQGSYNEQFF | TRBV7-2 | - | TRBJ2-1 | TRBD1
TGTGCCAGCAGCCGCCCCCGCGCCCTCGGCGAGCAGTACTTC | CASSRPRALGEQYF | TRBV7-9 | - | TRBJ2-7 | -
TGTGCCAGCAGCTACCGGAGGGAACTGTTTTTT | CASSYRRELFF | TRBV5-8 | - | TRBJ1-4 | -
TGTGCCAGCAGTTTGTTGGGGAACCCGGCTTTCTTT | CASSLLGNPAFF | TRBV28 | few | TRBJ1-1 | -
TGTGCCAGCAGCCCTAGTCCGGTGGGGTCGTACTATGGCTACACCTTC | CASSPSPVGSYYGYTF | TRBV11-2 | - | TRBJ1-2 | -
TGTGCCAGTAGTTACCGAGCCGGGACAGGGGCGCGGGTCAATGAGCAGTTCTTC | CASSYRAGTGARVNEQFF | TRBV19 | - | TRBJ2-1 | TRBD1
TGTGCCTGGAGTGTACCTGTTAGCAATCAGCCCCAGCATTTT | CAWSVPVSNQPQHF | TRBV30 | - | TRBJ1-5 | -
TGTGCCAGCAGTCGGGACGGGCTAGCCAAAAACATTCAGTACTTC | CASSRDGLAKNIQYF | TRBV2 | - | TRBJ2-4 | -
TGTGCCAGCAGCTTAGGAGGGGTTGCGGAGACCCAGTACTTC | CASSLGGVAETQYF | TRBV7-8 | - | TRBJ2-5 | -
TGTGCCAGCAGCTTAGGTGAAGGTGAAAAACTGTTTTTT | CASSLGEGEKLFF | TRBV7-6 | - | TRBJ1-4 | -
TGTGCCAGTAGTATTCGTGACCTTCAAGAAAAACTGTTTTTT | CASSIRDLQEKLFF | TRBV19 | once | TRBJ1-4 | -
TGTGCCAGTACAGCCTCTAGCGGGGGCACAGATACGCAGTATTTT | CASTASSGGTDTQYF | TRBV19 | - | TRBJ2-3 | TRBD2
TGCAGCGTCGACTCCGACAGGGGGCCTAGGGTGACTGAAGCTTTCTTT | CSVDSDRGPRVTEAFF | TRBV29-1 | - | TRBJ1-1 | TRBD1
TGCGCCAGCAGCTTCCGGACAGGGGCGAACACCGGGGAGCTGTTTTTT | CASSFRTGANTGELFF | TRBV4-1 | - | TRBJ2-2 | TRBD1
TGTGCCAGCAGATGGGGACGGATGAACACTGAAGCTTTCTTT | CASRWGRMNTEAFF | TRBV28 | - | TRBJ1-1 | -
TGTGCCAGCAGTACTCTCCTGATGGGGCCCTCTGGAAACACCATATATTTT | CASSTLLMGPSGNTIYF | TRBV28 | - | TRBJ1-3 | -
TGTGCCAGCAGCTTTGGATTACCCTCCTACGAGCAGTACTTC | CASSFGLPSYEQYF | TRBV7-8 | - | TRBJ2-7 | -
TGTGCCAGCAGTTTGGAAGGAGTATCTGAAGCTTTCTTT | CASSLEGVSEAFF | TRBV27 | few | TRBJ1-1 | -
TGCGCCAGCAGCTTGGCGTCAGGGGGGAACACTGAAGCTTTCTTT | CASSLASGGNTEAFF | TRBV5-1 | - | TRBJ1-1 | TRBD1
TGTGCCAGCAGCTTAGCTGGGCTCTACAATGAGCAGTTCTTC | CASSLAGLYNEQFF | TRBV11-2 | - | TRBJ2-1 | -
TGTGCCAGCGCAATTCCGGACACAGGGGGCGGCTACACCTTC | CASAIPDTGGGYTF | TRBV28 | - | TRBJ1-2 | TRBD1
TGTGCCAGCAGTCCCGCAGGGTACTATGGCTACACCTTC | CASSPAGYYGYTF | TRBV6-1 | - | TRBJ1-2 | -
TGTGCCACCAGCAGAGATGCCGGGAACTATGGCTACACCTTC | CATSRDAGNYGYTF | TRBV15 | - | TRBJ1-2 | -
TGTGCCAGCAGTCTTAGCGGGGAAAGCACAGATACGCAGTATTTT | CASSLSGESTDTQYF | TRBV27 | once | TRBJ2-3 | TRBD2
TGTGCCAGCGGGACTAGCGGCCCCTCAAGCACAGATACGCAGTATTTT | CASGTSGPSSTDTQYF | TRBV10-3 | - | TRBJ2-3 | TRBD2
TGTGCCATCAGTCCGCAGGGGGGGGACTATGGCTACACCTTC | CAISPQGGDYGYTF | TRBV10-3 | - | TRBJ1-2 | TRBD1
TGCGCCAGCAGCTTGGCCGTTGGGGGAAGCTCCTACGAGCAGTACTTC | CASSLAVGGSSYEQYF | TRBV5-1 | - | TRBJ2-7 | -
TGTGCCAGCAGTTACATGGGGGGAAACACCATATATTTT | CASSYMGGNTIYF | TRBV6-5 | - | TRBJ1-3 | -
TGTGCCAGCAGCCCTATAGGGGGCGCGCGGAAAAAGGTGAACACTGAAGCTTTCTTT | CASSPIGGARKKVNTEAFF | TRBV5-8 | few | TRBJ1-1 | TRBD1
TGTGCCAGCAGCCCCCATCTAACAGCGGGACAAAGGACTACCGACCCCTGTGAAGCTTTCTTT | CASSPHLTAGQRTTDPCEAFF | TRBV7-3 | - | TRBJ1-1 | -
TGCGCCAGCAGCCAAGATTTGAGGACCGAGCAGTACTTC | CASSQDLRTEQYF | TRBV4-3 | once | TRBJ2-7 | -